This T cell receptor (beta chain) appears in the sequencing data of a study of T-cell memory formation after mild COVID-19. Points from the study as a whole: Contracting CD4+ clones sat mainly in CM and EM; CD8+ in EMRA.

Via MiXCR, TCRdb re-called the 5' RACE reads, giving one row per CDR3 protein. The sample includes 150,000 to 200,000 distinct CDR3 sequences, about 28% of them seen just once. This CDR3 comprises 13 residues. CDR1 and CDR2 from the germline V gene are MNHNY and SVGAGI (reference sequence). V lost 7 bases, J lost 3 bases, and 12 bases lay in between. This clonotype was observed a few times. Its cognate antigen is unknown. The sequenced material came from PBMCs or a T cell subset sorted from them (not recorded which). This TCR came from an adult woman who had mild COVID-19 (a few samples of this study predate the infection). Cell type and time point are not known. This chain connects TRBV6-6 to TRBJ1-2, with a tentative D call TRBD1 (5 bases). The CDR3: CASTLQGDYGYTF. The CDR3 bases are TGTGCCAGCACCCTCCAGGGTGACTATGGCTACACCTTC.